The sequence of this TCR beta chain was determined in a study of beta chain features in type 1 diabetes. Notes on the study in general: These data did not resolve whether HLA type affects TCRB rearrangement. Using cDNA template may skew counts toward highly expressing activated cells.

The CDR3 sequence is 16 residues long. V lost 5 bases to trimming and J lost 5 bases, with 22 bases between them. CDR1 is SQVTM and CDR2 is ANQGSEA in the germline V gene. The whole isolated RNA underwent reverse transcription, so sequencing captured expressed TCRB transcripts. TCRdb keeps only in-frame clones here, not all; method: immunoSEQ multiplex PCR. Of around 200,000 clones listed, approximately 13% are singletons. In the case of this clone: Antigen specificity is unknown.

V and J are TRBV29-1 and TRBJ1-5; D is unresolved. The sequenced material came from central memory CD4+ T cells from blood. The sequence was collected from a woman younger than 30 in good health. The CDR3 reads CSVSGFDIGNDQPQHF. CDR3 sequence (DNA): TGCAGCGTTTCAGGTTTCGATATAGGTAATGATCAGCCCCAGCATTTT. The variable domain in full, completed from reference TRBV29-1 and TRBJ1-5, reads SAVISQKPSRDICQRGTSLTIQCQVDSQVTMMFWYRQQPGQSLTLIATANQGSEATYESGFVIDKFPISRPNLTFSTLTVSNMSPEDSSIYLCSVSGFDIGNDQPQHFGDGTRLSIL.